The 10 T cell receptor beta chains below come from one sample, sequenced in a study of molecular identifiers for immune sequencing clone quantification. TCRdb reprocessed the PCR reads via MiXCR and lists one record per CDR3 protein. The sample has about half a million distinct CDR3 sequences; around 23% are singletons. The specimen sequenced was naive CD8+ T cells from blood, with Jurkat cell RNA spiked in. The subset is: FACS-sorted CD8+CD4-CCR7+CD45RA+ naive T cells. Every receptor here comes from a human donor in good health. Some libraries in this study had Jurkat cell RNA spiked in.

This chain links TRBV7-3 with TRBJ2-1; D may be TRBD1 (5 bases). This CDR3 spans 13 amino acids. Germline CDR1 reads SGHTA; CDR2 reads FQGTGA. With 2 bases removed from V and 8 bases from J, the gap between germline ends came to 10 bases. The CDR3 nucleotides are TGTGCCAGCAGCTTATTGTTAGGGGATGAGCAGTTCTTC. Protein: CASSLLLGDEQFF.

Comment on this clonotype: This may be a read error: a much more frequent sequence differs by one nucleotide. The rearrangement joins TRBV4-3 to TRBJ2-1, with unresolved D. Trimming took off 4 bases at V and 0 bases at J, with 10 bases between the two ends. This CDR3 contains 15 residues. CDR1 LGHNA and CDR2 YSLEER come from the germline V gene. Here the CDR3 reads CASSPGSTSYNEQFF. CDR3 sequence (DNA): TGCGCCAGCAGCCCCGGCAGTACCTCCTACAATGAGCAGTTCTTC.

Regarding this clonotype: Being one base from a much bigger clone, this may be a read error. The rearrangement uses TRBV6-2 or TRBV6-3 and TRBJ1-5, with D perhaps given as TRBD1 or TRBD2 (5 bases each). The end of the DNA is better explained by TRBJ2-3, so the J call may be wrong. Per the germline V gene, CDR1 is MNHEY and CDR2 is SVGEGT. CDR3 size: 15 residues. The CDR3 reads CASSYSGVANQPQYF. The CDR3, as DNA: TGTGCCAGCAGTTACTCGGGGGTAGCAAATCAGCCCCAGTATTTT.

This clonotype showed up many times. The V and J genes are TRBV14 and TRBJ2-7, with D possibly matching TRBD1 (6 bases). V was shortened by 0 bases and J by 5 bases, with 11 bases between the two germline ends. CDR3 size: 14 residues. From germline, CDR1 is SGHDN and CDR2 FVKESK. CDR3: CASSQEQGHDEQYF. The CDR3 bases are TGTGCCAGCAGCCAAGAACAGGGACACGACGAGCAGTACTTC.

About this clonotype: A read error is possible here, since a much larger clone lies one base away. The chain is built from TRBV29-1 and TRBJ1-1; D call uncertain. Germline values: CDR1 SQVTM, CDR2 ANQGSEA. There are 14 residues in the CDR3. The CDR3 region has the DNA TGCAGCGTTGAAAAAACTGGTCTGAACATTGAAGCTTTCTTT. Its protein is CSVEKTGLNIEAFF.

This clonotype was counted between two and nine times. The chain links TRBV27 to TRBJ2-7; D might be TRBD2 (6 bases). Germline V gene sequence: CDR1 MNHEY, CDR2 SMNVEV (reference sequence). The CDR3 has 15 residues. V lost 3 bases, J lost 1 base, and 13 bases lay in between. The CDR3 DNA sequence: TGTGCCAGCAGTTTTTCCGGGGGAATTTCCTACGAGCAGTACTTC. Translating it yields CASSFSGGISYEQYF.

The genes are TRBV6-2 or TRBV6-3 and TRBJ1-4; no reliable D call. The V end lost 6 bases, the J end lost 5 bases, and 16 bases lay between the germline ends. CDR1 and CDR2 (germline): MNHEY, SVGEGT. The CDR3 extends over 15 amino acids. The CDR3 loop reads CASRKENTRNEKLFF. DNA for the CDR3: TGTGCCAGCAGAAAAGAAAACACGAGAAATGAAAAACTGTTTTTT.

This rearrangement joins TRBV4-2 to TRBJ2-7, with D unclear. V lost 0 bases, J lost 3 bases, and 6 bases lay in between. The CDR3 sequence is 13 residues long. Germline loops: CDR1 LGHNA, CDR2 YNFKEQ. CDR3 coding DNA: TGTGCCAGCAGCCAAGAGCACAACTACGAGCAGTACTTC. Protein: CASSQEHNYEQYF.

This clonotype appeared many times. The CDR3 DNA sequence: TGTGCCTGGAGTGATACAGGGGAGGACACTGAAGCTTTCTTT. Translation: CAWSDTGEDTEAFF. The chain joins TRBV30 to TRBJ1-1; 7 nucleotides match TRBD1. This CDR3 comprises 14 residues. V dropped 1 base and J dropped 3; count of bases not matched to a gene: 5. CDR1 GTSNPN and CDR2 SVGIG come from the germline V gene (reference sequence).

This clonotype showed up just a few times. It is unclear where the CDR3 begins or ends on the DNA, so no DNA is shown, and the CDR3 is as TCRdb lists it. The rearrangement links TRBV4-3 to TRBJ2-1; the D call TRBD2 from the table was never checked on the DNA. Both ends counted, the CDR3 spans 18 residues. Germline CDR1 and CDR2: LGHNA and YSLEER. The CDR3 is CASSQDYGGAYFGDEQFF.